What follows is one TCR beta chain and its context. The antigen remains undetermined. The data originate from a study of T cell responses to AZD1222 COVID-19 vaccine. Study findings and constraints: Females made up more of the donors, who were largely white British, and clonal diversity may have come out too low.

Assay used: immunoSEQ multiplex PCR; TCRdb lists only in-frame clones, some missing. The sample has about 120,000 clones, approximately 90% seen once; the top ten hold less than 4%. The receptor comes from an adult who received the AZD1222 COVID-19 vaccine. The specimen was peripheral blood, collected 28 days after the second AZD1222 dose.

CDR3: CASSIPLANYGYTF. Here the CDR3 DNA reads TGTGCCAGTAGTATACCGCTAGCTAACTATGGCTACACCTTC. V is TRBV19 and J is TRBJ1-2; no clear D. CDR1 and CDR2 from the germline V gene are LNHDA and SQIVND (reference sequence). V dropped 2 bases and J dropped 0 bases, with 7 bases sitting between them. The CDR3 has 14 amino acids.